These 10 T cell receptor beta chains were all obtained from the same sample, sequenced in a study of T cell repertoires in cytomegalovirus infection. Their antigens are not known. TCRdb analysed the reads with MiXCR anew, one entry per CDR3 protein. Found here are under 500,000 distinct CDR3 sequences, 40% to 50% of them singletons; the top ten hold approximately 40%. Sample: cultured PBMCs, taken from culture after CMV antigen stimulation. Every receptor here comes from a human donor in good health (CMV status not recorded). Some clones in this sample may be carry-over from other donors' samples.

This clonotype was counted a few times. The genes are TRBV19 and TRBJ1-2; no clear D gene. This CDR3 comprises 12 residues. Trimming stripped 3 bases from V and 8 bases from J, with 10 bases between. Germline V gives CDR1 LNHDA, CDR2 SQIVND (reference sequence). CDR3 nucleotide sequence: TGTGCCAGTAGTATTGGAGGGAGCGGCTACACCTTC. It codes for CASSIGGSGYTF.

The chain employs TRBV10-3 and TRBJ1-3; D is ambiguous. Germline V gene sequence: CDR1 ENHRY, CDR2 SYGVKD. V was shortened by 0 bases and J by 4 bases, with 1 base between the two germline ends. The CDR3 spans 12 residues. The CDR3 DNA follows: TGTGCCATCAGTGAGTCAGGAAACACCATATATTTT. This gives the protein CAISESGNTIYF.

In this sample, this clonotype turned up a few times. V is TRBV7-2 and J is TRBJ2-3; D is uncertain. CDR1 is SGHTA, CDR2 FQGNSA, per germline. The CDR3 sequence is 13 residues long. The V and J ends lost 2 bases and 4 bases respectively, with 7 bases between them. For the CDR3, the DNA is TGTGCCAGCAGCTTACAAAGCGCAGATACGCAGTATTTT. Translation: CASSLQSADTQYF.

J is TRBJ2-3 and V is TRBV19, with TRBD2 as a possible D gene (5 bases). V was clipped by 4 bases and J by 5 bases, with 13 bases between them. CDR3 size: 14 residues. Germline CDR1 LNHDA, CDR2 SQIVND (reference sequence). The DNA of the CDR3 is TGTGCCAGTAGTACGGGAATTTTTCAAGATACGCAGTATTTT. As protein: CASSTGIFQDTQYF.

In its sample, this clonotype was seen a few times. This chain links TRBV7-2 with TRBJ2-7; D is possibly TRBD2 (6 bases). CDR3 length: 15 amino acids. With 5 bases removed from V and 7 bases from J, the gap between germline ends came to 21 bases. The V gene's germline CDR1 is SGHTA and CDR2 FQGNSA. Here the CDR3 DNA reads TGTGCCAGCAGCGCCTCAGCGGGCCTACGAGGAGAGCAGTACTTC. It codes for CASSASAGLRGEQYF.

This clonotype was recorded a few times. The chain recombines TRBV11-2 with TRBJ1-1, with D perhaps TRBD1 (6 bases). V dropped 5 bases and J dropped 8 bases, with 12 bases sitting between them. Germline CDR1 and CDR2: SGHAT and FQNNGV. The CDR3 covers 12 residues. The CDR3 DNA is TGTGCCAGCAGCCGCTGGGGGCACGAAGCTTTCTTT. Amino acid sequence: CASSRWGHEAFF.

This chain joins TRBV5-4 and TRBJ2-1, with TRBD1 as a possible D gene (5 bases). Germline-derived CDR1 and CDR2 are SGHNT and YYREEE (reference sequence). Deletions cut 0 bases from V and 0 bases from J, with 7 bases between. CDR3 length equals 15 residues. In nucleotides, the CDR3 is TGTGCCAGCAGCTTGGAGGACAACTCCTACAATGAGCAGTTCTTC. It yields the protein CASSLEDNSYNEQFF.

This clonotype was seen a few times. J is TRBJ2-7 and V is TRBV7-2, with a weak D call TRBD2 (6 bases). V lost 1 base and J lost 2, with 15 bases in between. Germline-derived CDR1 and CDR2 are SGHTA and FQGNSA. The CDR3 contains 16 residues. The DNA of the CDR3 is TGTGCCAGCAGCTTAGACGACTCTAGCGTCCCCTACGAGCAGTACTTC. Protein product: CASSLDDSSVPYEQYF. Filled out from reference TRBV7-2 and TRBJ2-7, the complete variable domain reads GAGVSQSPSNKVTEKGKDVELRCDPISGHTALYWYRQSLGQGLEFLIYFQGNSAPDKSGLPSDRFSAERTGGSVSTLTIQRTQQEDSAVYLCASSLDDSSVPYEQYFGPGTRLTVT.

There are a few counts of this clonotype. The CDR3 region is CASSFWGRVELGGTDTQYF. DNA of the CDR3: TGTGCCAGCAGCTTCTGGGGGCGAGTGGAACTGGGTGGCACAGATACGCAGTATTTT. The chain links TRBV11-2 to TRBJ2-3; a possible D gene is TRBD1 (6 bases). V shed 3 bases and J shed 1 base, with 23 bases lying between them. The CDR3 has 19 amino acids. Germline values: CDR1 SGHAT, CDR2 FQNNGV.

In nucleotides, the CDR3 is TGCGCCAGCAGCCCGCCTCTCTTGGCGGGGGGTGGGGAGGAAGAGCAGTACTTC. Encoded protein: CASSPPLLAGGGEEEQYF. V gene TRBV5-1 combines with J gene TRBJ2-7; 8 nucleotides align to TRBD2. This CDR3 spans 18 amino acids. Germline-derived CDR1 and CDR2 are SGHRS and YFSETQ. V was pared by 4 bases and J by 7 bases, with 22 bases of the junction left unmatched.